These T cell receptor beta chains were read from a single sample in a study of blood T cell repertoires in COVID-19. TCRdb's copy holds only in-frame clones and misses some; the assay was immunoSEQ multiplex PCR. The table includes 210,000 or so clones, about 90% detected once. The specimen sequenced was PBMCs or T cells enriched from blood (not recorded which). These receptors were collected from a woman between 50 and 59 years old in a cohort exposed to, infected with or recovered from COVID-19 (not recorded which). Both conserved end residues are part of each CDR3. Each record gives: J gene, V gene, CDR3 protein.

J: TRBJ1-5; V: TRBV30; CDR3: CAGGNGGNQPQHF
J: TRBJ1-2; V: TRBV30; CDR3: CAWSIGTVYGYTF
J: TRBJ2-7; V: TRBV4-3; CDR3: CASSPRTGGREQYF
J: TRBJ2-7; V: TRBV3-1/TRBV3-2; CDR3: CASSQQPTGRGEQYF
J: TRBJ2-7; V: TRBV28; CDR3: CASSRRDRGYEQYF
J: TRBJ2-7; V: TRBV4-1; CDR3: CASSQGGQGWYEQYF
J: TRBJ1-2; V: TRBV5-1; CDR3: CASSYASSGYGYTF
J: TRBJ1-6; V: TRBV11-2; CDR3: CASSPKGWGVDSPLHF
J: TRBJ2-7; V: TRBV7-9; CDR3: CASSGSGFSYEQYF
J: TRBJ2-5; V: TRBV12-3/TRBV12-4; CDR3: CASSLAGGETQYF
J: TRBJ1-4; V: TRBV28; CDR3: CASSRPQGNDEKLFF
J: TRBJ1-6; V: TRBV7-2; CDR3: CASSRTRQGSPPLHF
J: TRBJ2-2; V: TRBV6-1; CDR3: CASSESTGYTGELFF
J: TRBJ1-2; V: TRBV14; CDR3: CASSLNSVGGYTF
J: TRBJ2-7; V: TRBV27; CDR3: CASRRLAQSSYEQYF
J: TRBJ1-4; V: TRBV19; CDR3: CASSRDEKLFF
J: TRBJ2-3; V: TRBV19; CDR3: CASSRIGTRSTDTQYF
J: TRBJ2-2; V: TRBV29-1; CDR3: CSVGTGAHAGELFF
J: TRBJ2-1; V: TRBV4-1; CDR3: CASSQDSAGPYNEQFF
J: TRBJ2-1; V: TRBV4-2; CDR3: CATAGSSYNEQFF